Listed here is a single T cell receptor (beta chain). Its antigen is undetermined. The PCR had 60 Vbeta and 13 Jbeta primers. The table came from immunoSEQ multiplex PCR; TCRdb's copy has only in-frame clones and leaves some out. The sample has more than 150,000 clones, roughly 90% seen once. The CDR3 has 14 amino acids. Trimming took 6 bases from V and 7 from J, leaving 18 bases between them. Looked up from germline, CDR1 is MNHNS and CDR2 is SASEGT. Each of the donors was a healthy bone marrow donor. These data are taken from a study of cytomegalovirus exposure and HLA in healthy donors. Findings and caveats of the study: Several V segments, TRBV6-2 and TRBV6-3 among them, could not be told apart and were dropped. Analyses of presence/absence relied on an assumption of roughly uniform sequencing depth across donors. Fewer N-insertions than the approximately 610-donor mean were reportedly shown by an Asian-associated ancestry cluster in a later analysis.

The chain couples TRBV6-1 to TRBJ1-2; tentatively, D is TRBD1 (6 bases). The sample consisted of PBMCs. The receptor's source is a girl less than two years old in good health and CMV-seronegative. CDR3 sequence: CASSEKTGLAGYTF. The CDR3 coding sequence is TGTGCCAGCAGCGAGAAGACAGGACTTGCTGGCTACACCTTC.